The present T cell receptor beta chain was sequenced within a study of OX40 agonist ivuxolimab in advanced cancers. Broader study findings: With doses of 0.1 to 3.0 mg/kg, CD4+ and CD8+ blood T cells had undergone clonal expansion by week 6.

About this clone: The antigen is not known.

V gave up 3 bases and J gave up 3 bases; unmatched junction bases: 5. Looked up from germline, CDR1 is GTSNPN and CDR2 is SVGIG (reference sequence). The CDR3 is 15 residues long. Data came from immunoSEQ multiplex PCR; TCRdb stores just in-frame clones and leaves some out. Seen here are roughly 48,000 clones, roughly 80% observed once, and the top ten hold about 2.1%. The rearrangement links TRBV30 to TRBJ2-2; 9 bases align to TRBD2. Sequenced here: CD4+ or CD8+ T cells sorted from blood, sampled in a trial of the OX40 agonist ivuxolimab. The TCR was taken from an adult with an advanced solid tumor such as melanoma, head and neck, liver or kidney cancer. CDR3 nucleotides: TGTGCCTGGAGGCGCGCGGGGGGGCACACCGGGGAGCTGTTTTTT. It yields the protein CAWRRAGGHTGELFF.